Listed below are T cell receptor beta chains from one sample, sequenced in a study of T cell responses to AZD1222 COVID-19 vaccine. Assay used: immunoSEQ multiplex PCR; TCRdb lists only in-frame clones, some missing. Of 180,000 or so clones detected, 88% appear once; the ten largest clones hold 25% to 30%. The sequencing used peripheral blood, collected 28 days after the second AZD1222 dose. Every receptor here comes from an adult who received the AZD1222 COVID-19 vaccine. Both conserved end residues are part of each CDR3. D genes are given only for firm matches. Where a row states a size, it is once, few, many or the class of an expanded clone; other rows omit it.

CASSKSRSGGSNQPQHF | TGTGCCAGCAGTAAATCACGCTCAGGGGGTAGCAATCAGCCCCAGCATTTT | 17 | TRBV6-2/TRBV6-3 | TRBD1 | . | TRBJ1-5
CASSMVGWTAQETQYF | TGTGCCAGTAGTATGGTGGGGTGGACTGCACAAGAGACCCAGTACTTC | 16 | TRBV19 | . | . | TRBJ2-5
CASSPRDRAPSGANVLTF | TGTGCCAGCAGCCCACGGGACAGGGCACCCTCTGGGGCCAACGTCCTGACTTTC | 18 | TRBV7-9 | TRBD1 | . | TRBJ2-6
CASSISGPNTEAFF | TGTGCCAGCAGCATCTCAGGGCCGAACACTGAAGCTTTCTTT | 14 | TRBV7-9 | . | . | TRBJ1-1
CASSENSVTAGQEGVRDQPQHF | TGTGCCAGCAGCGAAAACAGTGTTACCGCCGGTCAGGAGGGTGTGCGAGATCAGCCCCAGCATTTT | 22 | TRBV3-1/TRBV3-2 | . | . | TRBJ1-5
CASSSLAGELFF | TGTGCCAGCAGCTCCCTAGCCGGGGAGCTGTTTTTT | 12 | TRBV7-2 | . | . | TRBJ2-2
CASSYSAGAYEQYF | TGTGCCAGCAGTTACTCCGCCGGGGCCTACGAGCAGTACTTC | 14 | TRBV6-5 | . | . | TRBJ2-7
CATRGTSGKGTDTQYF | TGTGCCACCAGAGGGACTAGCGGGAAGGGCACAGATACGCAGTATTTT | 16 | TRBV24-1 | TRBD2 | . | TRBJ2-3
CASGQASYEQYF | TGTGCCTCGGGCCAGGCGTCCTACGAGCAGTACTTC | 12 | TRBV30 | . | . | TRBJ2-7
CASSLVQGWGYGYTF | TGTGCTAGCAGCTTGGTACAGGGGTGGGGCTATGGCTACACCTTC | 15 | TRBV7-7 | TRBD1 | . | TRBJ1-2
CARGGLNTEAFF | TGTGCCCGTGGGGGCTTAAACACTGAAGCTTTCTTT | 12 | TRBV30 | . | . | TRBJ1-1
CASSLGDSPRSEAFF | TGTGCCAGCAGCTTAGGGGACTCCCCCCGGTCTGAAGCTTTCTTT | 15 | TRBV7-3 | . | . | TRBJ1-1
CASSSGVGNQPQHF | TGTGCCAGCAGCTCAGGGGTAGGGAATCAGCCCCAGCATTTT | 14 | TRBV27 | . | few | TRBJ1-5
CASSPRGTGSKDEQFF | TGTGCCAGCAGCCCACGAGGGACAGGCTCTAAGGATGAGCAGTTCTTC | 16 | TRBV7-3 | TRBD1 | . | TRBJ2-1
CASHAGQGLEQFF | TGCGCCAGCCATGCGGGCCAGGGGCTTGAGCAGTTCTTC | 13 | TRBV5-1 | . | . | TRBJ2-1
CASSIGSANTGELFF | TGTGCCAGTAGTATCGGAAGCGCTAACACCGGGGAGCTGTTTTTT | 15 | TRBV19 | . | . | TRBJ2-2
CASSLEGQGNQPQHF | TGCGCCAGCAGCTTGGAGGGACAGGGGAATCAGCCCCAGCATTTT | 15 | TRBV5-1 | TRBD1 | . | TRBJ1-5
CASSAPPGGPSYEQYF | TGTGCCAGCAGTGCCCCGCCGGGGGGTCCCTCCTACGAGCAGTACTTC | 16 | TRBV6-2/TRBV6-3 | TRBD2 | . | TRBJ2-7